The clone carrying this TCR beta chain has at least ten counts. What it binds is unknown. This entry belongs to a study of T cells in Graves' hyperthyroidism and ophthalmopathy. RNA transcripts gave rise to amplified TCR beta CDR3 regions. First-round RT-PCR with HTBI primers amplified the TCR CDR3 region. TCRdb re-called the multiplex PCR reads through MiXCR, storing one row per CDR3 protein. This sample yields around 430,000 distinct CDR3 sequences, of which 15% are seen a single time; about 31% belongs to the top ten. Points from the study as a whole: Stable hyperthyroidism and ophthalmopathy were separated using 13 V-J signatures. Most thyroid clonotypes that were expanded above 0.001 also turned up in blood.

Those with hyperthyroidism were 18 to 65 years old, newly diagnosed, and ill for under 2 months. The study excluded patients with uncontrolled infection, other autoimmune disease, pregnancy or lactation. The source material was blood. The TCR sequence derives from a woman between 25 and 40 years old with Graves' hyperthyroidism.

The DNA of the CDR3 is TGCGCCAGCAGCTTGGAAGGGGCCTTACCCTCCTACGAGCAGTACTTC. This codes for CASSLEGALPSYEQYF. V gene TRBV5-1 combines with J gene TRBJ2-7; perhaps TRBD1 as D (5 bases). Germline loops: CDR1 SGHRS, CDR2 YFSETQ. The CDR3 covers 16 residues. The V and J ends lost 0 bases and 0 bases respectively, with 13 bases between them.